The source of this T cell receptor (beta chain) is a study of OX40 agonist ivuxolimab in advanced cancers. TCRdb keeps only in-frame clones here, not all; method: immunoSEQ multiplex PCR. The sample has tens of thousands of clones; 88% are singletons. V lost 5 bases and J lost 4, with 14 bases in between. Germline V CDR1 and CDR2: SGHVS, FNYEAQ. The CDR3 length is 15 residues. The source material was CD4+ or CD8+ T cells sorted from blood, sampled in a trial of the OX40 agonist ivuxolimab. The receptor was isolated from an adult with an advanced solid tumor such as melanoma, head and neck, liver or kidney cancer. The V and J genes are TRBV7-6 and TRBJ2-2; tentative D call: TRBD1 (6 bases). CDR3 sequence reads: CASSQGSSPTGELFF. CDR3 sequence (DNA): TGTGCCAGCAGCCAGGGGTCCAGCCCCACCGGGGAGCTGTTTTTT.